Shown below are 18 T cell receptor beta chains from a single sample sequenced in a study of cytomegalovirus exposure and HLA in healthy donors (dated by TCRdb to the late 2010s). The method behind the library was the immunoSEQ multiplex PCR assay. For the multiplex PCR, a mixture combining 60 forward primers for TCR Vbeta segments and 13 reverse primers for TCR Jbeta segments was used. The immuneACCESS repertoire file appears here via TCRdb, limited to in-frame rearrangements. These files lack a portion of the clones; in checked studies, under half of the deficit traces to unresolved V genes, and the cause of the others is not known. This sample has some 150,000 clones in its table, and about four fifths of those were observed once. The ten largest account for 3.5% of the sample. The material sequenced was PBMCs. The receptors here all came from a human donor in good health.

This clone turned up a few times. The rearrangement joins TRBV5-1 to TRBJ1-1, with D perhaps TRBD1 (6 bases). CDR3 length equals 15 residues. The ends were cut back, 0 bases at V and 0 bases at J, with 9 bases in the middle. Germline assignment: CDR1 SGHRS and CDR2 YFSETQ. CDR3 in DNA: TGCGCCAGCAGCTTGGGGACAGTAATGAACACTGAAGCTTTCTTT. Its protein product is CASSLGTVMNTEAFF.

The V call is TRBV18, the J call TRBJ2-2; the D is unclear. Germline CDR1 and CDR2: KGHSH and LQKENI. V shed 3 bases and J shed 6 bases, with 11 bases lying between them. This CDR3 spans 14 amino acids. CDR3 residues: CASSPTIWAGELFF. The CDR3 nucleotides are TGTGCCAGCTCACCCACTATTTGGGCCGGGGAGCTGTTTTTT. Based on the CDR3 plus reference TRBV18 and TRBJ2-2, the full variable domain is NAGVMQNPRHLVRRRGQEARLRCSPMKGHSHVYWYRQLPEEGLKFMVYLQKENIIDESGMPKERFSAEFPKEGPSILRIQQVVRGDSAAYFCASSPTIWAGELFFGEGSRLTVL.

V gene TRBV28 combines with J gene TRBJ2-7, with a possible D match to TRBD1 (5 bases). Trimming removed 3 bases at V and 2 bases at J, with 11 bases between. Germline V gene lookup returns CDR1 MDHEN and CDR2 SYDVKM. The CDR3 has 14 residues. The chain's CDR3 is CASSLIRGPYEQYF. CDR3 in DNA: TGTGCCAGCAGTTTGATAAGGGGCCCCTACGAGCAGTACTTC.

The chain joins TRBV28 to TRBJ1-1, with D tentatively TRBD1 (5 bases). The CDR3 runs 13 residues. Germline CDR1 is MDHEN and CDR2 is SYDVKM. The ends were cut back, 3 bases at V and 1 base at J, with 6 bases in the middle. CDR3 loop: CASSFDRNTEAFF. Here the CDR3 DNA reads TGTGCCAGCAGTTTTGACAGGAACACTGAAGCTTTCTTT.

The rearrangement joins TRBV7-8 to TRBJ2-7; 9 nucleotides agree with TRBD1. Germline loops: CDR1 SGHVS, CDR2 FQNEAQ. This CDR3 is built from 15 residues. V shed 5 bases and J 3 bases; nucleotides not matched to a gene: 8. CDR3 in DNA: TGTGCCAGCAGCCCGAGGACAGGGGCGGACTACGAGCAGTACTTC. Translated, it gives CASSPRTGADYEQYF.

CDR3 residues: CASSLTRDPNTEAFF. CDR3 coding DNA: TGTGCCAGCAGCTTAACCCGGGATCCGAACACTGAAGCTTTCTTT. This chain links TRBV7-2 with TRBJ1-1; D remains unclear. CDR3 length equals 15 residues. The V gene lost 2 bases and the J gene lost 1 base, with 11 bases spanning the gap. Germline V lookup: CDR1 SGHTA, CDR2 FQGNSA. Looking up the rest from reference TRBV7-2 and TRBJ1-1 gives the full variable domain: GAGVSQSPSNKVTEKGKDVELRCDPISGHTALYWYRQSLGQGLEFLIYFQGNSAPDKSGLPSDRFSAERTGGSVSTLTIQRTQQEDSAVYLCASSLTRDPNTEAFFGQGTRLTVV.

This clone has more than one count but fewer than ten. The chain is built from TRBV30 and TRBJ2-2; TRBD1 matches 7 bases. This CDR3 is 14 amino acids long. CDR1 and CDR2 from the germline V gene are GTSNPN and SVGIG (reference sequence). The V gene end was trimmed by 4 bases and the J gene end by 1 base; junction bases not matched to a gene: 3. CDR3 sequence: CAWTGTENTGELFF. The CDR3 region has the DNA TGTGCCTGGACCGGGACAGAGAACACCGGGGAGCTGTTTTTT.

This sequence joins TRBV30 and TRBJ1-5; TRBD1 matches at 7 bases. This CDR3 is built from 13 residues. The germline V gene has CDR1 GTSNPN and CDR2 SVGIG (reference sequence). The ends lost 3 bases at V and 5 bases at J; junction bases unmatched: 4. The CDR3 DNA reads TGTGCCTGGAGAACCGACAGGGATCAGCCCCAGCATTTT. Residues: CAWRTDRDQPQHF.

A word on this clone: Other DNA sequences from this sample encode an identical CDR3 as well. This rearrangement joins TRBV6-5 to TRBJ1-3; 8 bases match TRBD1. The trim removed 5 bases at V and 4 bases at J, leaving 4 bases unmatched. Germline V lookup: CDR1 MNHEY, CDR2 SVGAGI. The CDR3 is 14 residues long. CDR3 amino acids: CASSRRDRGNTIYF. Here the CDR3 DNA reads TGTGCCAGCAGTCGCCGGGACAGGGGAAACACCATATATTTT.

The chain uses TRBV28 and TRBJ2-5; the D gene is possibly TRBD2 (7 bases). This CDR3 is built from 16 residues. In germline, CDR1 is MDHEN, CDR2 SYDVKM. The V end was cut by 5 bases, the J end by 2 bases, with 18 bases between. CDR3 sequence reads: CASSILASGQQETQYF. The CDR3 nucleotides read TGTGCCAGCAGTATATTGGCTAGCGGACAGCAAGAGACCCAGTACTTC.

The chain has TRBV5-1 and TRBJ2-1, with TRBD2 identical over 8 bases. In germline, CDR1 is SGHRS, CDR2 YFSETQ. V gave up 4 bases and J gave up 15 bases; unmatched junction bases: 12. The CDR3 covers 13 residues. CDR3: CASSPIRRGVRFF. In DNA form, the CDR3 reads TGCGCCAGCAGCCCCATCCGGCGGGGGGTGCGGTTCTTC.

This chain links TRBV5-6 with TRBJ2-7; D is unclear. Trimming removed 5 bases from V and 2 bases from J, with 11 bases in between. Germline V gene data show CDR1 as SGHDT and CDR2 as YYEEEE. This CDR3 has 13 amino acids. CDR3 region: CASRRTAPYEQYF. The CDR3 DNA sequence: TGTGCCAGCAGACGAACTGCTCCCTACGAGCAGTACTTC. Looking up the rest from reference TRBV5-6 and TRBJ2-7 gives the full variable domain: DAGVTQSPTHLIKTRGQQVTLRCSPKSGHDTVSWYQQALGQGPQFIFQYYEEEERQRGNFPDRFSGHQFPNYSSELNVNALLLGDSALYLCASRRTAPYEQYFGPGTRLTVT.

V usage is TRBV5-6 and J usage is TRBJ1-2, with a weak D call TRBD1 (6 bases). Germline assignment: CDR1 SGHDT and CDR2 YYEEEE. This CDR3 spans 17 amino acids. V gave up 2 bases and J gave up 2 bases, with 19 bases separating them. The CDR3 nucleotides are TGTGCCAGCAGCTTCCCACTCCCAACAGGGACCAACTATGGCTACACCTTC. Translated: CASSFPLPTGTNYGYTF. Full variable domain (rest looked up from reference TRBV5-6 and TRBJ1-2): DAGVTQSPTHLIKTRGQQVTLRCSPKSGHDTVSWYQQALGQGPQFIFQYYEEEERQRGNFPDRFSGHQFPNYSSELNVNALLLGDSALYLCASSFPLPTGTNYGYTFGSGTRLTVV.

DNA for the CDR3: TGTGCCAGCAGCATATCGACAGGATGGGACTATGGCTACACCTTC. It specifies CASSISTGWDYGYTF. The genes are TRBV5-6 and TRBJ1-2; perhaps TRBD1 as D (6 bases). V lost 4 bases and J 3 bases, leaving 16 bases between the germline ends. The CDR3 runs 15 residues. In germline, CDR1 is SGHDT, CDR2 YYEEEE.

This chain links TRBV5-1 with TRBJ1-2; D may be TRBD1 (6 bases). The V end was cut by 0 bases, the J end by 1 base, with 13 bases between. From germline, CDR1 is SGHRS and CDR2 YFSETQ. This CDR3 has 16 amino acids. CDR3 nucleotide sequence: TGCGCCAGCAGCTTGGACCCGGACAGACTTAACTATGGCTACACCTTC. Translation: CASSLDPDRLNYGYTF. Filled out from reference TRBV5-1 and TRBJ1-2, the complete variable domain reads KAGVTQTPRYLIKTRGQQVTLSCSPISGHRSVSWYQQTPGQGLQFLFEYFSETQRNKGNFPGRFSGRQFSNSRSEMNVSTLELGDSALYLCASSLDPDRLNYGYTFGSGTRLTVV.

This clone turned up a few times. The chain carries TRBV5-8 and TRBJ1-1, with 8 bases matching TRBD1. The ends lost 4 bases at V and 6 bases at J; junction bases unmatched: 17. This CDR3 spans 17 amino acids. Per germline, CDR1 SGHTS and CDR2 YDEGEE. DNA for the CDR3: TGTGCCAGCAGCCGAACGGACAGGGTGTATTACGATGCTGAAGCTTTCTTT. This encodes CASSRTDRVYYDAEAFF. The whole variable domain, remainder taken from reference TRBV5-8 and TRBJ1-1, is EAGVTQSPTHLIKTRGQQATLRCSPISGHTSVYWYQQALGLGLQFLLWYDEGEERNRGNFPPRFSGRQFPNYSSELNVNALELEDSALYLCASSRTDRVYYDAEAFFGQGTRLTVV.

This chain joins TRBV2 and TRBJ1-5, with D maybe TRBD1 (6 bases). This CDR3 contains 14 residues. CDR1 SNHLY and CDR2 FYNNEI come from the germline V gene. V gave up 6 bases and J gave up 7 bases, with 16 bases separating them. The CDR3, as DNA: TGTGCCAGCAGGGCGGGGGGCGCAGGGCAGCCCCAGCATTTT. This encodes CASRAGGAGQPQHF. The variable domain in full, with the rest retrieved from reference TRBV2 and TRBJ1-5, is EPEVTQTPSHQVTQMGQEVILRCVPISNHLYFYWYRQILGQKVEFLVSFYNNEISEKSEIFDDQFSVERPDGSNFTLKIRSTKLEDSAMYFCASRAGGAGQPQHFGDGTRLSIL.

The rearrangement links TRBV6-5 to TRBJ2-7; 9 nucleotides line up with TRBD1. The CDR3 contains 12 residues. With V trimmed by 6 bases and J by 5 bases, 2 bases remained unmatched. Germline CDR1 MNHEY, CDR2 SVGAGI. The CDR3 DNA follows: TGTGCCAGCAGGGACAGGGGCGACGAGCAGTACTTC. Encoded protein: CASRDRGDEQYF.